This entry is about one T cell receptor (beta chain). This clonotype was seen many times. What this receptor recognizes is not known. Base qualities are missing; no much larger clone stands one base away. This specimen comes from a study of T cell repertoires in cytomegalovirus infection (dated by TCRdb to between 2018 and 2021). Regarding the study in general: Donor HLA type was relevant to the analysis, as public TCR beta signatures indicated carriage of CMV infection together with the matching HLA type.

Trimming takes 1 base from V and 1 base from J, and the germline ends sit 8 bases apart. The germline V gene (reference sequence) supplies CDR1 MNHEY and CDR2 SMNVEV. The CDR3 covers 14 residues, taking in both the cysteine and the phenylalanine. The DNA shown is the 42-base CDR3, in frame from base 1. On the study overall, not on this receptor specifically: In both this cohort and an independent cohort of 352 donors, the cumulative frequency of public TCR beta family members distinguished carriers of CMV infection plus the relevant HLA type. The ex vivo response was dominated by HLA-C-restricted CMV-specific TCR beta clonotypes, which also provided the single most frequent clonotype in two of eight donors.

These reads were obtained on an Illumina HiSeq 1500. The public reads were quality trimmed at Q25 with fastp and then assembled into clones with MiXCR by TCRdb, keeping productive beta chains. Rows with one shared CDR3 protein collapse into an entry with the most common genes and DNA. This sample gives approximately 500,000 distinct CDR3 sequences in total; 16% of them show up just once. In total, the top ten clones hold 24% of the sample. The sequence links TRBV27 to TRBJ2-7; the D region possibly corresponds to TRBD1 (6 bases align). Sequenced material: CD8+ T cells from PBMCs. This sequence was found in a human donor in good health (CMV status not recorded). Some clones in this sample may be carry-over from other donors' samples. The nucleotide sequence is TGTGCCAGCAGTTTATTGGGACAATCCTACGAGCAGTACTTC. Protein translation: CASSLLGQSYEQYF.